This TCR beta chain was recorded in a study of blood T cell repertoires in COVID-19. In the study overall: The United States, Italy and Spain supplied acute and convalescent COVID-19 samples.

Enrolled during active infection, Seattle patients were then followed longitudinally. Authors' analysis steps: Amplification from reference gene primers served as the basis for estimated nucleated cell counts. Assay used: immunoSEQ multiplex PCR; TCRdb lists only in-frame clones, some missing. The V and J calls and clone size come from that table; D and trimming were worked out from the DNA. The sample holds 250,000 to 350,000 clones, approximately 91% seen once. CDR3 size: 19 residues. Germline lookup yields CDR1 SGHVS and CDR2 FQNEAQ. Unmatched junction bases numbered 12, after V lost 1 base and J lost 6 bases.

This chain links TRBV7-8 with TRBJ2-2; 12 bases line up with TRBD2. The source is a woman aged 25 to 45 with COVID-19, enrolled during active disease. Sequenced material: peripheral blood. CDR3: CASSLVGLAGGGFPGELFF. In DNA form, the CDR3 reads TGTGCCAGCAGCTTAGTTGGGCTAGCGGGAGGGGGTTTTCCCGGGGAGCTGTTTTTT.